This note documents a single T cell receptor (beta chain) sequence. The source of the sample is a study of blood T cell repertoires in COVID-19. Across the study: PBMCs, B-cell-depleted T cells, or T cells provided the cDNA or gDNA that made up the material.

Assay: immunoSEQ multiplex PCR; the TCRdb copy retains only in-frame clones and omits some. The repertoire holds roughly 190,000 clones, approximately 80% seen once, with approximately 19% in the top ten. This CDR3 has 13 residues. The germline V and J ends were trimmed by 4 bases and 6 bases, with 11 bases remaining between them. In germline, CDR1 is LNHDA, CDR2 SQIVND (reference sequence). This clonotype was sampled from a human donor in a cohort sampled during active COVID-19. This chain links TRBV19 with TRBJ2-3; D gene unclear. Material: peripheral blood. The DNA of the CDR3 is TGTGCCAGTAGTAGCCTCGGAGCGGATACGCAGTATTTT. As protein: CASSSLGADTQYF.